The next 30 T cell receptor beta chains were all read from a single sample in a study of CD8+ T cells in alopecia areata. Sequencing relied on a cDNA template that was reverse transcribed from extracted RNA. TCRdb's copy holds only in-frame clones and misses some; the assay was immunoSEQ multiplex PCR. The table has around 120,000 clones, roughly 69% seen once. Sequences were obtained from CD4+ T cells sorted from blood. Every receptor here comes from a human donor in good health.

This clone has just one count. This rearrangement joins TRBV5-4 to TRBJ2-5; possible D gene TRBD1, 5 bases. The CDR3 is made up of 14 amino acids. Trimming shortened V by 0 bases and J by 2 bases, and 8 bases separated the two germline ends. Germline V CDR1 and CDR2: SGHNT, YYREEE (reference sequence). The CDR3 DNA sequence: TGTGCCAGCAGCTTGGCTCAGGGACAAGAGACCCAGTACTTC. As protein: CASSLAQGQETQYF.

The chain is built from TRBV2 and TRBJ2-7, with D perhaps TRBD1 (6 bases). V dropped 8 bases and J dropped 2 bases, with 10 bases sitting between them. Germline CDR1 reads SNHLY; CDR2 reads FYNNEI. The CDR3 loop spans 12 amino acids. CDR3 loop: CASGTGTYEQYF. The CDR3, as DNA: TGTGCCAGCGGAACAGGGACCTACGAGCAGTACTTC.

The genes are TRBV2 and TRBJ2-5, with TRBD1 matching over 10 bases. Germline CDR1 reads SNHLY; CDR2 reads FYNNEI. The CDR3 length is 14 residues. With 8 bases clipped from V and 1 base from J, the junction kept 4 bases outside the gene matches. This CDR3 is CASSRDRGQETQYF. The DNA of the CDR3 is TGTGCCAGCTCCCGGGACAGGGGCCAAGAGACCCAGTACTTC.

The chain has TRBV5-1 and TRBJ2-7; tentative D call: TRBD2 (6 bases). This CDR3 comprises 14 residues. Germline CDR1 and CDR2: SGHRS and YFSETQ. The V gene lost 0 bases and the J gene lost 5 bases, with 12 bases spanning the gap. The CDR3 DNA follows: TGCGCCAGCAGCTTGGATCAGGGAGGAGACGAGCAGTACTTC. Translated: CASSLDQGGDEQYF.

The V and J genes are TRBV11-2 and TRBJ2-1; tentative D call: TRBD2 (7 bases). V shed 5 bases and J shed 13 bases, with 24 bases lying between them. There are 15 residues in the CDR3. Germline V gene sequence: CDR1 SGHAT, CDR2 FQNNGV. The CDR3 DNA reads TGTGCCAGCAGCCAGGGCGACGGGGGGCGCGTTGGACAGTTCTTC. Translation: CASSQGDGGRVGQFF.

The chain links TRBV19 to TRBJ2-1; D is possibly TRBD2 (5 bases). Germline assignment: CDR1 LNHDA and CDR2 SQIVND (reference sequence). V was cut by 5 bases and J by 9 bases, with 14 bases left in between. The length of the CDR3 is 13 residues. This CDR3 is CASSGRLGSEQFF. DNA of the CDR3: TGTGCCAGTAGTGGCAGGCTAGGGAGTGAGCAGTTCTTC. Together with reference TRBV19 and TRBJ2-1, the CDR3 gives the full variable domain: DGGITQSPKYLFRKEGQNVTLSCEQNLNHDAMYWYRQDPGQGLRLIYYSQIVNDFQKGDIAEGYSVSREKKESFPLTVTSAQKNPTAFYLCASSGRLGSEQFFGPGTRLTVL.

The J gene is TRBJ2-6, the V gene TRBV30; D gene uncertain. CDR3 length: 13 residues. V lost 2 bases to trimming and J lost 4 bases, with 6 bases between them. CDR1 is GTSNPN and CDR2 is SVGIG in the germline V gene (reference sequence). CDR3 nucleotides: TGTGCCTGGAGTATTGTAGGGGCCAACGTCCTGACTTTC. Translated, it gives CAWSIVGANVLTF.

The CDR3 bases are TGCGCCAGCAGCCACCGACAGCCCCTAGGCTATGGCTACACCTTC. Protein product: CASSHRQPLGYGYTF. The J gene is TRBJ1-2, the V gene TRBV4-1, with a possible D match to TRBD1 (5 bases). CDR3 size: 15 residues. Trimming took 3 bases from V and 4 from J, leaving 15 bases between them. The V gene's germline CDR1 is MGHRA and CDR2 YSYEKL.

This clone has more than one count but fewer than ten. The V and J genes are TRBV29-1 and TRBJ2-7, with 9 bases identical to TRBD1. With V trimmed by 4 bases and J by 0 bases, 4 bases remained unmatched. The CDR3 is made up of 14 amino acids. Germline loops: CDR1 SQVTM, CDR2 ANQGSEA. The DNA of the CDR3 is TGCAGCGTTGCTAGGACAGGGGTCTCCTACGAGCAGTACTTC. It translates to CSVARTGVSYEQYF.

The genes are TRBV27 and TRBJ1-6; TRBD1 is a possible D gene (5 bases). Trimming left V 0 bases short and J 12 bases short, with 15 bases between. CDR1 is MNHEY, CDR2 SMNVEV, per germline (reference sequence). The CDR3 has 15 residues. CDR3 residues: CASSLSGGRRGPLHF. DNA of the CDR3: TGTGCCAGCAGTTTATCCGGGGGTCGACGAGGACCCCTCCACTTT.

V gene TRBV7-2 combines with J gene TRBJ1-5; tentatively, D is TRBD1 (5 bases). V was trimmed by 2 bases and J by 4 bases, leaving 9 bases between them. CDR3 size: 14 residues. The germline gives CDR1 SGHTA, CDR2 FQGNSA. DNA for the CDR3: TGTGCCAGCAGCTTACCCGGGGGGAATCAGCCCCAGCATTTT. Translating it yields CASSLPGGNQPQHF.

The chain couples TRBV25-1 to TRBJ2-1; weak D call: TRBD1 (7 bases). Between the trimmed V and J ends, which lost 3 bases and 12 bases, there was a span of 9 bases. CDR1 is MGHDK, CDR2 SYGVNS, per germline. This CDR3 is 11 amino acids long. CDR3 protein: CASSDQGGQFF. CDR3 in DNA: TGTGCCAGCAGTGACCAGGGGGGGCAGTTCTTC.

Only a few counts were recorded for this clone. J is TRBJ2-7 and V is TRBV6-5, with TRBD2 as a possible D gene (5 bases). V was cut by 0 bases and J by 12 bases, with 12 bases left in between. Germline CDR1 reads MNHEY; CDR2 reads SVGAGI. This CDR3 comprises 12 residues. CDR3 protein: CASSYSMGGLYF. CDR3 in DNA: TGTGCCAGCAGTTACTCGATGGGTGGACTGTACTTC.

The rearrangement uses TRBV7-2 and TRBJ2-2; D may be TRBD1 (6 bases). This CDR3 spans 15 amino acids. V was cut by 5 bases and J by 6 bases, with 16 bases left in between. Germline CDR1 and CDR2: SGHTA and FQGNSA. The CDR3 protein is CASSQGTLDAGELFF. The DNA of the CDR3 is TGTGCCAGCAGCCAAGGGACACTGGACGCCGGGGAGCTGTTTTTT.

CDR3 bases: TGTGCCTGGACCCTTGGTCATCCCAATCAGCCCCAGCATTTT. Its protein is CAWTLGHPNQPQHF. The V call is TRBV30, the J call TRBJ1-5, with D unclear. The CDR3 sequence is 14 residues long. Germline CDR1 is GTSNPN and CDR2 is SVGIG (reference sequence). V was shortened by 4 bases and J by 3 bases, with 13 bases between the two germline ends.

This clone occurred a few times. Other DNA sequences of this sample code for an identical CDR3. This chain connects TRBV4-2 to TRBJ2-5; 9 bases align to TRBD2. From germline, CDR1 is LGHNA and CDR2 YNFKEQ. With V trimmed by 3 bases and J by 5 bases, 10 bases remained unmatched. The length of the CDR3 is 16 residues. CDR3 nucleotides: TGTGCCAGCAGCCAGGAAGGCGGGGGGGCACGGGAGACCCAGTACTTC. This translates into CASSQEGGGARETQYF.

The chain uses TRBV4-1 and TRBJ1-5, with D unclear. Germline V CDR1 and CDR2: MGHRA, YSYEKL. Trimming left V 0 bases short and J 5 bases short, with 14 bases between. CDR3 length equals 16 residues. This CDR3 reads CASSQEWVGSHQPQHF. CDR3 in DNA: TGCGCCAGCAGCCAAGAATGGGTGGGATCCCATCAGCCCCAGCATTTT.

V usage is TRBV4-1 and J usage is TRBJ2-2, with 12 bases fitting TRBD2. Germline V gene sequence: CDR1 MGHRA, CDR2 YSYEKL. V dropped 2 bases and J dropped 1; count of bases not matched to a gene: 8. This CDR3 comprises 19 residues. This CDR3 is CASSQTGLAGLKNTGELFF. In DNA form, the CDR3 reads TGCGCCAGCAGCCAAACAGGACTAGCGGGGCTTAAGAACACCGGGGAGCTGTTTTTT.

The sample holds a few counts of this clone. V is TRBV9 and J is TRBJ1-1, with unresolved D. CDR1 is SGDLS and CDR2 is YYNGEE in the germline V gene. Trimming left V 4 bases short and J 6 bases short, with 16 bases between. The CDR3 covers 14 residues. The CDR3 region is CASSPHIPGAEAFF. The CDR3 DNA reads TGTGCCAGCAGCCCCCATATCCCCGGCGCTGAAGCTTTCTTT.

V is TRBV27 and J is TRBJ1-5, with a tentative D call TRBD1 (5 bases). Looked up from germline, CDR1 is MNHEY and CDR2 is SMNVEV (reference sequence). The V and J ends lost 2 bases and 2 bases respectively, with 7 bases between them. The CDR3 runs 14 residues. CDR3 DNA sequence: TGTGCCAGCAGTTTAGTCAGGGGCAATCAGCCCCAGCATTTT. It is translated as CASSLVRGNQPQHF.

This clone was detected a few times. V gene TRBV4-2 combines with J gene TRBJ2-2; 12 bases line up with TRBD1. J was trimmed by 4 bases and V by 1 base; bases with no gene match: 10. CDR1 and CDR2 (germline): LGHNA, YNFKEQ. The CDR3 has 19 residues. CDR3 amino acids: CASSQGPGTGGIGTGELFF. The CDR3 DNA sequence: TGTGCCAGCAGCCAAGGTCCCGGGACAGGGGGCATTGGCACCGGGGAGCTGTTTTTT.

The genes are TRBV2 and TRBJ2-3, with D maybe TRBD1 (5 bases). This CDR3 comprises 13 residues. Germline CDR1 SNHLY, CDR2 FYNNEI. V lost 10 bases to trimming and J lost 3 bases, with 14 bases between them. CDR3 sequence: CATKGQRTDTQYF. CDR3 nucleotide sequence: TGTGCCACCAAGGGGCAGAGGACAGATACGCAGTATTTT.

V usage is TRBV29-1 and J usage is TRBJ2-4; maybe TRBD2 (5 bases). Germline V gene lookup returns CDR1 SQVTM and CDR2 ANQGSEA. V was trimmed by 2 bases and J by 3 bases, leaving 14 bases between them. The CDR3 extends over 15 amino acids. The CDR3 is CSVEPDGVDKNIQYF. For the CDR3, the DNA is TGCAGCGTTGAACCGGACGGGGTTGACAAAAACATTCAGTACTTC.

The chain carries TRBV30 and TRBJ1-2; D is uncertain. Per germline, CDR1 GTSNPN and CDR2 SVGIG (reference sequence). Trimming took off 2 bases at V and 2 bases at J, with 9 bases between the two ends. The CDR3 totals 13 residues. The CDR3: CAWSPQENYGYTF. The CDR3 DNA reads TGTGCCTGGAGTCCCCAGGAGAACTATGGCTACACCTTC. Full variable domain (missing parts from reference TRBV30 and TRBJ1-2): SQTIHQWPATLVQPVGSPLSLECTVEGTSNPNLYWYRQAAGRGLQLLFYSVGIGQISSEVPQNLSASRPQDRQFILSSKKLLLSDSGFYLCAWSPQENYGYTFGSGTRLTVV.

V usage is TRBV4-1 and J usage is TRBJ1-5; D ambiguous. The V and J ends lost 0 bases and 0 bases respectively, with 9 bases between them. The CDR3 is 16 residues long. Per germline, CDR1 MGHRA and CDR2 YSYEKL. CDR3 protein: CASSQDLWVSNQPQHF. CDR3 coding DNA: TGCGCCAGCAGCCAAGATCTTTGGGTTAGCAATCAGCCCCAGCATTTT.

The chain employs TRBV5-1 and TRBJ2-7, with D unresolved. Trimming left V 0 bases short and J 3 bases short, with 16 bases between. The CDR3 totals 16 residues. Germline V lookup: CDR1 SGHRS, CDR2 YFSETQ. The CDR3 spells CASSLDPRGGHYEQYF. CDR3 in DNA: TGCGCCAGCAGCTTGGACCCTAGAGGTGGCCACTACGAGCAGTACTTC.

The chain carries TRBV7-2 and TRBJ2-7; D gene uncertain. Trimming removed 1 base from V and 6 bases from J, with 13 bases in between. CDR1 is SGHTA and CDR2 is FQGNSA in the germline V gene. The CDR3 consists of 14 residues. CDR3 loop: CASSLGSPRIEQYF. CDR3 in DNA: TGTGCCAGCAGCTTAGGGAGCCCGCGGATCGAGCAGTACTTC.

This clone was detected a few times. The chain combines TRBV29-1 with TRBJ1-2; 8 bases align to TRBD1. The CDR3 totals 12 residues. Trimming cost V 7 bases and J 6 bases; bases outside gene matches: 7. Germline CDR1 is SQVTM and CDR2 is ANQGSEA. CDR3 in DNA: TGCAGCGCTACTGGACAGGGTAATGGCTACACCTTC. This sequence encodes CSATGQGNGYTF. The whole variable domain, filled in from reference TRBV29-1 and TRBJ1-2, reads SAVISQKPSRDICQRGTSLTIQCQVDSQVTMMFWYRQQPGQSLTLIATANQGSEATYESGFVIDKFPISRPNLTFSTLTVSNMSPEDSSIYLCSATGQGNGYTFGSGTRLTVV.

CDR3: CASRQTSGGYNEQFF. CDR3 in DNA: TGTGCCAGCAGGCAGACTAGCGGGGGATACAATGAGCAGTTCTTC. This chain links TRBV6-5 with TRBJ2-1; TRBD2 matches at 12 bases. The CDR3 extends over 15 amino acids. Germline V gene data show CDR1 as MNHEY and CDR2 as SVGAGI. V lost 6 bases, J lost 4 bases, and 4 bases stayed unmatched.

V and J are TRBV4-1 and TRBJ1-2; no firm D call. The length of the CDR3 is 14 residues. Germline CDR1 and CDR2: MGHRA and YSYEKL. Trimming took off 0 bases at V and 3 bases at J, with 8 bases between the two ends. Written as DNA, the CDR3 is TGCGCCAGCAGCCAAGATAGGGAAGACTATGGCTACACCTTC. Its translation is CASSQDREDYGYTF.